This T cell receptor (beta chain) was recovered during a study of cytomegalovirus exposure and HLA in healthy donors. Looking at the study overall: The early release's HLA-typed donors yielded approximately 82 million unique TCRs. Notes on the study in general: A likely sequencing artifact accounted for one observed cluster of highly shared sequence variants. It was taken for granted in presence/absence analyses that sequencing depth across donors was roughly uniform. It was shown in a later analysis that HLA-associated TCR beta chains were more clonally expanded than other, equally common chains.

Amplification used 60 Vbeta primers and 13 Jbeta primers. The assay was immunoSEQ multiplex PCR, and TCRdb's table has in-frame clones only and misses some. Of 90,000 to 110,000 clones in the sample, under 85% are singletons; the top ten hold over 7%. Per the germline V gene, CDR1 is SGHRS and CDR2 is YFSETQ. The CDR3 covers 15 residues. With 0 bases removed from V and 0 bases from J, the gap between germline ends came to 8 bases. Of note for this clone: Its specificity is unknown.

V usage is TRBV5-1 and J usage is TRBJ2-3, with D possibly TRBD1 on 6 matching bases. Sequenced sample: PBMCs. The sequence was collected from a woman aged 45 to 65 in good health and CMV-seropositive. The CDR3 region is CASSLDGQSTDTQYF. The CDR3 coding sequence is TGCGCCAGCAGCTTGGACGGACAGAGCACAGATACGCAGTATTTT.